These 16 T cell receptor beta chains originate from one sample sequenced in a study of T-cell memory formation after mild COVID-19. From the 5' RACE reads, TCRdb called clonotypes with MiXCR, one entry per CDR3 protein. The sample lists under 300,000 distinct CDR3 sequences, around 16% seen once, with 22% in the top ten. The sequenced sample was PBMCs or a T cell subset sorted from them (not recorded which). These receptor sequences come from a young man who had mild COVID-19 (a few samples of this study predate the infection). Cell type and time point are not known.

CDR3 sequence (DNA): TGTGCCAGCAGTTTACCCAGATCGAACACCGGGGAGCTGTTTTTT. Its translation is CASSLPRSNTGELFF. This chain uses TRBV12-3 or TRBV12-4 with TRBJ2-2; no clear D gene. V gave up 2 bases and J gave up 0 bases, with 7 bases separating them. The CDR3 extends over 15 amino acids.

V gene TRBV2 combines with J gene TRBJ1-5, with 7 nucleotides matching TRBD1. V dropped 3 bases and J dropped 14; count of bases not matched to a gene: 10. Looked up from germline, CDR1 is SNHLY and CDR2 is FYNNEI. This CDR3 spans 13 amino acids. CDR3 DNA sequence: TGTGCCAGCAGTGAGACAGGGACTCCTAAGGAGCATTTT. Encoded protein: CASSETGTPKEHF.

At least ten counts were recorded for this clonotype. This sequence joins TRBV12-2 and TRBJ2-7. TRBV12-2 is designated a pseudogene. CDR3 length: 12 residues. CDR3 loop: CASRLHSYEQYV. DNA of the CDR3: TGTGCAAGTCGCTTACACTCCTACGAGCAGTACGTC.

This clonotype was counted between two and nine times. V gene TRBV4-1 combines with J gene TRBJ2-3; 7 nucleotides align to TRBD2. The germline V gene has CDR1 MGHRA and CDR2 YSYEKL. V lost 5 bases to trimming and J lost 5 bases; unmatched junction nucleotides: 7. The CDR3 length is 14 residues. This CDR3 is CASSASGVGDTQYF. The CDR3 nucleotides read TGCGCCAGCAGCGCAAGCGGGGTAGGAGATACGCAGTATTTT.

This clonotype was counted a few times. This rearrangement joins TRBV7-2 to TRBJ2-7; D not certain. V was shortened by 5 bases and J by 2 bases, with 13 bases between the two germline ends. The length of the CDR3 is 14 residues. Germline CDR1 reads SGHTA; CDR2 reads FQGNSA. DNA for the CDR3: TGTGCCAGCAGCCCGACTGGCGGCCCCTACGAGCAGTACTTC. It specifies CASSPTGGPYEQYF. Based on the CDR3 plus reference TRBV7-2 and TRBJ2-7, the full variable domain is GAGVSQSPSNKVTEKGKDVELRCDPISGHTALYWYRQSLGQGLEFLIYFQGNSAPDKSGLPSDRFSAERTGGSVSTLTIQRTQQEDSAVYLCASSPTGGPYEQYFGPGTRLTVT.

This clonotype has a handful of counts. The chain is built from TRBV7-3 and TRBJ2-2; D uncertain. CDR1 is SGHTA and CDR2 is FQGTGA in the germline V gene. This CDR3 has 14 residues. Trimming stripped 5 bases from V and 4 bases from J, with 11 bases between. DNA for the CDR3: TGTGCCAGCAGCCAACTTCGTGGCACCGGGGAGCTGTTTTTT. It is translated as CASSQLRGTGELFF.

This chain uses TRBV19 with TRBJ2-3; D unclear. Trimming pared 3 bases from V and 3 bases from J, leaving 10 bases between. The germline CDR1 and CDR2 sequences are LNHDA and SQIVND (reference sequence). The CDR3 runs to 14 residues. The CDR3, as DNA: TGTGCCAGTAGTATCGGTTACTTAACAGATACGCAGTATTTT. This codes for CASSIGYLTDTQYF.

In its sample, this clonotype was seen a few times. The V call is TRBV5-5, the J call TRBJ1-3, with no clear D. Per the germline V gene, CDR1 is SGHKS and CDR2 is YYEKEE (reference sequence). The CDR3 totals 18 residues. With 0 bases removed from V and 0 bases from J, the gap between germline ends came to 16 bases. This CDR3 reads CASSLDAYRAISGNTIYF. Written as DNA, the CDR3 is TGTGCCAGCAGCTTGGACGCTTATAGGGCTATCTCTGGAAACACCATATATTTT.

The chain is built from TRBV6-6 and TRBJ2-7, with TRBD1 matching over 7 bases. Trimming cost V 5 bases and J 0 bases; bases outside gene matches: 7. Germline loops: CDR1 MNHNY, CDR2 SVGAGI (reference sequence). The CDR3 runs to 15 residues. CDR3 loop: CASSRDSRLSYEQYF. In DNA form, the CDR3 reads TGTGCCAGCAGTCGGGACAGCCGTCTCTCCTACGAGCAGTACTTC.

V is TRBV9 and J is TRBJ2-5; D perhaps matches TRBD1 (5 bases). V was pared by 0 bases and J by 2 bases, with 5 bases between. CDR1 is SGDLS and CDR2 is YYNGEE in the germline V gene. CDR3 size: 13 residues. CDR3 residues: CASSVEGQETQYF. The CDR3 region has the DNA TGTGCCAGCAGCGTAGAGGGGCAAGAGACCCAGTACTTC.

V gene TRBV7-2 combines with J gene TRBJ1-2, with D uncertain. CDR1 is SGHTA and CDR2 is FQGNSA in the germline V gene. The CDR3 sequence is 12 residues long. Trimming removed 5 bases from V and 10 bases from J, with 14 bases in between. CDR3 bases: TGTGCCAGCAGCCGATTCCAGAGATACTACACCTTC. Its protein product is CASSRFQRYYTF.

In this sample, this clonotype turned up many times. This chain links TRBV12-3 or TRBV12-4 with TRBJ2-5, with 8 bases identical to TRBD1. The CDR3 has 16 residues. With 0 bases clipped from V and 4 bases from J, the junction kept 7 bases outside the gene matches. The CDR3 reads CASSLAPSGGSETQYF. DNA of the CDR3: TGTGCCAGCAGTTTAGCGCCTTCAGGGGGCTCAGAGACCCAGTACTTC.

The V gene is TRBV11-2, the J gene TRBJ2-2, with a possible D match to TRBD2 (5 bases). Trimming removed 7 bases from V and 3 bases from J, with 21 bases in between. The germline V gene has CDR1 SGHAT and CDR2 FQNNGV. The CDR3 has 17 residues. CDR3 bases: TGTGCCAGCATCCGAGACTTTGGAGCGGAACACACCGGGGAGCTGTTTTTT. This translates into CASIRDFGAEHTGELFF.

This clonotype was seen ten or more times. The chain recombines TRBV5-1 with TRBJ1-1; a possible D gene is TRBD1 (5 bases). The CDR3 is 16 residues long. Germline loops: CDR1 SGHRS, CDR2 YFSETQ. V was pared by 0 bases and J by 0 bases, with 12 bases between. In DNA, the CDR3 is TGCGCCAGCAGCTTGGAGGCGGCGGGGCTGAACACTGAAGCTTTCTTT. Translating gives CASSLEAAGLNTEAFF.

The chain is built from TRBV11-2 and TRBJ2-2, with D perhaps matching TRBD2 (6 bases). CDR3 length equals 17 residues. In germline, CDR1 is SGHAT, CDR2 FQNNGV. The ends were cut back, 1 base at V and 0 bases at J, with 12 bases in the middle. The CDR3 coding sequence is TGTGCCAGCAGCTTAGGGGCCTGGAGGGCGAACACCGGGGAGCTGTTTTTT. Its translation: CASSLGAWRANTGELFF.

The CDR3, as DNA: TGTGCCGGGGAGGAGACAGTGGTCACCGGGGAGCTGTTTTTT. Translating gives CAGEETVVTGELFF. V and J are TRBV30 and TRBJ2-2; TRBD2 might be the D (6 bases). There are 14 residues in the CDR3. Deletions cut 8 bases from V and 4 bases from J, with 17 bases between. CDR1 and CDR2 from the germline V gene are GTSNPN and SVGIG (reference sequence).